These T cell receptor beta chains were read from a single sample in a study of T cells in localized non-small cell lung cancer. Method: immunoSEQ multiplex PCR; TCRdb's copy keeps in-frame clones and lacks some. The profile shows fewer than 20,000 clones, 90% to 95% of them singletons. This material consisted of peripheral blood, taken before any cancer treatment. These receptors were collected from a woman aged 35-70 years with stage I lung adenocarcinoma. Each CDR3 is given with its conserved first and last residue. Rows may omit the clone size; those that give it use once, few, many or a size class.

>TRBV30|-
CAWSGQVYGYTF
>TRBV9|-
CASSVEGLAGAYEQYF
>TRBV7-9|-
CASSQAGSENEQFF
>TRBV18|-
CASSRNRGLNTEAFF
>TRBV7-8|-
CASSLRTGEAFF
>TRBV7-3|-
CASSPPSGGSYGYTF
>TRBV11-3|-
CASSLDPETQYF
>TRBV6-1|-
CASRDAARVNTEAFF
>TRBV5-1|-
CASSFTGLTYEQYF
>TRBV27|-
CASRPDRGGYTEAFF
>TRBV6-6|-
CASSYWSGGGGELFF
>TRBV25-1|-
CASSGTSDYEQYF
>TRBV5-1|-
CASSFSGGANNEQFF
>TRBV6-5|few
CASSPRQEPYEQYF
>TRBV5-5|-
CASSLGPGQGYGYTF
>TRBV28|once
CASSNVVGELFF
>TRBV7-2|-
CASSLLAGGYNEQFF
>TRBV29-1|-
CSVTTGVNQPQHF
>TRBV5-1|-
CASSLEVFETQYF
>TRBV19|-
CASSPDTGGPPGNTIYF
>TRBV27|-
CASSARQGPFGYTF
>TRBV4-2|-
CASSTSGQGVRSPLHF
>TRBV2|-
CASSLSQFNYGYTF
>TRBV29-1|-
CSEGGGYNEQFF
>TRBV30|-
CAWSTLGANSGTEAFF
>TRBV29-1|once
CSVAEQGGTGELFF
>TRBV13|once
CASSLQEGNYGYTF
>TRBV7-2|-
CASSYRTKSGGHYNEQFF
>TRBV5-1|-
CASSLAGGLVAFF
>TRBV6-5|-
CASSTGGAKQYF
>TRBV4-1|-
CASRRDLNEKLFF
>TRBV28|-
CASSLSEPYEQYF
>TRBV7-9|-
CASSVYDLFNGGAFF
>TRBV7-9|few
CASSLDRDGNTIYF
>TRBV5-1|-
CASTAKQPGQYNEQFF
>TRBV9|-
CASSPRPLNTEAFF
>TRBV2|-
CASRAPPAGELFF
>TRBV5-1|-
CASSLEPSEQYF
>TRBV5-1|-
CASRLRLAGETQYF
>TRBV19|-
CASSMPSGGYNEQFF
>TRBV6-6|-
CASSAAGGETQYF
>TRBV5-1|-
CASSLIGGDYGYTF
>TRBV28|-
CASSPNQGAWYGYTF
>TRBV11-2|-
CASSLAGAYNEQFF
>TRBV28|-
CASSLLPDRNSNQPQHF
>TRBV5-1|-
CASSQQTGNTEAFF
>TRBV28|-
CASRPTSGSQYTDTQYF
>TRBV4-2|-
CASSPGLAGGPGTDTQYF
>TRBV9|-
CASSVGVGVPGNTIYF
>TRBV6-5|-
CAVGRVTQYF
>TRBV6-5|once
CASSYRQRNTEAFF